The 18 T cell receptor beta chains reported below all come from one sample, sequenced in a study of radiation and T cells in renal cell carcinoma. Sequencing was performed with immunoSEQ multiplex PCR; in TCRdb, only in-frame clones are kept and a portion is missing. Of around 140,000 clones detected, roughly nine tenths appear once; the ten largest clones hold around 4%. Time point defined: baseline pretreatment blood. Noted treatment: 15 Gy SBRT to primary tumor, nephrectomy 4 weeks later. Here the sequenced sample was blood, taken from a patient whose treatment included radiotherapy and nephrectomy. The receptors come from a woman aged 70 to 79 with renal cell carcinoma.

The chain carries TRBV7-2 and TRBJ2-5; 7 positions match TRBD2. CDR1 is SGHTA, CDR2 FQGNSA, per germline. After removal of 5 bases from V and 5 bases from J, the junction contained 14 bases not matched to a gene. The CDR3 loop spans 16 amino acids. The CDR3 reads CASSPIGTTLMETQYF. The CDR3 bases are TGTGCCAGCAGCCCTATCGGGACTACGTTAATGGAGACCCAGTACTTC.

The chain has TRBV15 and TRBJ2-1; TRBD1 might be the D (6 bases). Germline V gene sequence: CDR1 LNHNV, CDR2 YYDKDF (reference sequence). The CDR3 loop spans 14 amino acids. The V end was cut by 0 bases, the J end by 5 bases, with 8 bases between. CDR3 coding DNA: TGTGCCACCAGCAGAGATTCAGGGGACAATGAGCAGTTCTTC. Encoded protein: CATSRDSGDNEQFF. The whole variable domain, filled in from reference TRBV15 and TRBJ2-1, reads DAMVIQNPRYQVTQFGKPVTLSCSQTLNHNVMYWYQQKSSQAPKLLFHYYDKDFNNEADTPDNFQSRRPNTSFCFLDIRSPGLGDTAMYLCATSRDSGDNEQFFGPGTRLTVL.

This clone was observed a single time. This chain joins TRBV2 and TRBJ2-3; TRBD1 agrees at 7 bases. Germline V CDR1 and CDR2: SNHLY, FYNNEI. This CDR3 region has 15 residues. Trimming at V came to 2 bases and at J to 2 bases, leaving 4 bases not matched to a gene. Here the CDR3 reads CASSERQGVTDTQYF. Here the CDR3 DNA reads TGTGCCAGCAGTGAAAGGCAGGGGGTCACAGATACGCAGTATTTT.

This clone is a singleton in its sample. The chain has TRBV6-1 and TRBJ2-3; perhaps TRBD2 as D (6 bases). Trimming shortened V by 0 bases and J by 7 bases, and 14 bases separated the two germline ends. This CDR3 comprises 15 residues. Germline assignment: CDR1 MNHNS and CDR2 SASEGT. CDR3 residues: CASSEARGSGNTQYF. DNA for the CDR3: TGTGCCAGCAGTGAAGCGCGGGGTAGCGGTAATACGCAGTATTTT.

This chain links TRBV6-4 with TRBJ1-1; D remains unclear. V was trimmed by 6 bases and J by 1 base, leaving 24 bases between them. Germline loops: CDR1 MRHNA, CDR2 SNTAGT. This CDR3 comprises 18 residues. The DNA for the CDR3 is TGTGCCAGCAGCGCCAAACATACAACGCGGCAGCAGAACACTGAAGCTTTCTTT. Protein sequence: CASSAKHTTRQQNTEAFF.

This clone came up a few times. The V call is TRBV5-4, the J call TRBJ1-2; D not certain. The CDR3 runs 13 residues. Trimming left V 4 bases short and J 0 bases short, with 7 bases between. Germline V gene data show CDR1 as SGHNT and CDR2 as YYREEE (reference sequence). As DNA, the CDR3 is TGTGCCAGCAGCCAACAGCCTAACTATGGCTACACCTTC. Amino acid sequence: CASSQQPNYGYTF.

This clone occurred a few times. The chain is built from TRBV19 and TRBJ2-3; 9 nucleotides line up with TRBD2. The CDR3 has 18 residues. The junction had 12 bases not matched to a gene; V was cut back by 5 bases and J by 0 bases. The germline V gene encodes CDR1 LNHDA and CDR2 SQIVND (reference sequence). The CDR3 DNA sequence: TGTGCCAGTAGTGTTCTAGCGGGGAGCGGCTCTAGCACAGATACGCAGTATTTT. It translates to CASSVLAGSGSSTDTQYF.

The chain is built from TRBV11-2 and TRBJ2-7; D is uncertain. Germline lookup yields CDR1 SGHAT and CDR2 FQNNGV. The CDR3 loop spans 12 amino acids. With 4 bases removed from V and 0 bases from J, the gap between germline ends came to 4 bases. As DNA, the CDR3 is TGTGCCAGCAGCTCTCACTCCTACGAGCAGTACTTC. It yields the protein CASSSHSYEQYF.

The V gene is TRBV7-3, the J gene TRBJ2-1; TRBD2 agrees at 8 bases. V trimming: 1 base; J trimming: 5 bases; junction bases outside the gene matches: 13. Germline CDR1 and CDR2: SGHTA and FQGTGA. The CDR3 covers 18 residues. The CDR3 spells CASSLRGSGALLHNEQFF. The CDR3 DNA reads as TGTGCCAGCAGCTTAAGGGGTAGCGGGGCCTTACTTCACAATGAGCAGTTCTTC.

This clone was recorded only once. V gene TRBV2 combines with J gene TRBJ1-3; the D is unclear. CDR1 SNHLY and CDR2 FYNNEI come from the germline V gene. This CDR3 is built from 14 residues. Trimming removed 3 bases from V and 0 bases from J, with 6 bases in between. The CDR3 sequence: CASSDSYSGNTIYF. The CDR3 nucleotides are TGTGCCAGCAGTGACAGCTACTCTGGAAACACCATATATTTT.

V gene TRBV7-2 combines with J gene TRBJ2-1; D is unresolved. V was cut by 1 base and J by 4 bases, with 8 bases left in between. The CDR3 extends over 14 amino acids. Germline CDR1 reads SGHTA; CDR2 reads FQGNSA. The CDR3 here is CASSLGGQYNEQFF. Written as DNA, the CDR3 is TGTGCCAGCAGCTTAGGGGGTCAATACAATGAGCAGTTCTTC. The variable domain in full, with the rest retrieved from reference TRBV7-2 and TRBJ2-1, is GAGVSQSPSNKVTEKGKDVELRCDPISGHTALYWYRQSLGQGLEFLIYFQGNSAPDKSGLPSDRFSAERTGGSVSTLTIQRTQQEDSAVYLCASSLGGQYNEQFFGPGTRLTVL.

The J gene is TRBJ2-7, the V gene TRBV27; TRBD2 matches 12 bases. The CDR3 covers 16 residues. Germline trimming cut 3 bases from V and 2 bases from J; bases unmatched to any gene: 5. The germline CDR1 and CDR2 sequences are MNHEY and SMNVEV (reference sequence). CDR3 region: CASSFRLAGAAYEQYF. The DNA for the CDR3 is TGTGCCAGCAGTTTCCGACTAGCGGGGGCGGCCTACGAGCAGTACTTC.

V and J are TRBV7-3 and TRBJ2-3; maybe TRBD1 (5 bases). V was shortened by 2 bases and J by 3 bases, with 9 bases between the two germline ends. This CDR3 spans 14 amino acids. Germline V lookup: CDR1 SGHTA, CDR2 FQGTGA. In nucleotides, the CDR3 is TGTGCCAGCAGCTTATACCCAGGGACAGATACGCAGTATTTT. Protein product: CASSLYPGTDTQYF.

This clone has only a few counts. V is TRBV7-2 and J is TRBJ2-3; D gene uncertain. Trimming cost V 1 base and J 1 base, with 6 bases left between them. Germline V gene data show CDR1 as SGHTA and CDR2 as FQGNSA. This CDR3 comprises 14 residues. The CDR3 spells CASSLVSGTDTQYF. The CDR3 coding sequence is TGTGCCAGCAGCTTAGTTTCGGGCACAGATACGCAGTATTTT.

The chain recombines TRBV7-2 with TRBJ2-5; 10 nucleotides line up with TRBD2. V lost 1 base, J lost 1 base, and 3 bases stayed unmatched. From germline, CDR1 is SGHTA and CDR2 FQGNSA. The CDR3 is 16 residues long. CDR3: CASSLGIAGGQETQYF. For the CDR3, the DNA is TGTGCCAGCAGCTTAGGGATAGCGGGGGGCCAAGAGACCCAGTACTTC.

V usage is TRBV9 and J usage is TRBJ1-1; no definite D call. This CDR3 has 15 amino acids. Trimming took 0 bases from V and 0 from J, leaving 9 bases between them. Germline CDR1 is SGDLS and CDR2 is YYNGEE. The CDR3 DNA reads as TGTGCCAGCAGCGTAGTCAAGGGTTTGAACACTGAAGCTTTCTTT. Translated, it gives CASSVVKGLNTEAFF. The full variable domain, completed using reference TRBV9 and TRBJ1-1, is DSGVTQTPKHLITATGQRVTLRCSPRSGDLSVYWYQQSLDQGLQFLIQYYNGEERAKGNILERFSAQQFPDLHSELNLSSLELGDSALYFCASSVVKGLNTEAFFGQGTRLTVV.

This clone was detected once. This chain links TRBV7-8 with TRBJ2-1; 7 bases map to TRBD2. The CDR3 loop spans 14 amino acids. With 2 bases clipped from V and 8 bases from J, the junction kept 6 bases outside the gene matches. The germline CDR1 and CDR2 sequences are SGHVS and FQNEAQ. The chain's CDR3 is CASSLFREGDEQFF. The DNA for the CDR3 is TGTGCCAGCAGCTTATTCAGGGAGGGAGATGAGCAGTTCTTC.

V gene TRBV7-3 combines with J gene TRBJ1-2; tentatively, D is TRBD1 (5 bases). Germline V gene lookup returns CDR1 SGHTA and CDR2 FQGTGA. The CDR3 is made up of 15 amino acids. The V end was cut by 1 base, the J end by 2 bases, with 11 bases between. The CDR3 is CASSLRGGGNYGYTF. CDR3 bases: TGTGCCAGCAGCTTAAGGGGCGGCGGGAACTATGGCTACACCTTC.